A selection of T cell receptor beta chains follows, all from one sample in a study of T cells after somatic rescue of genetic block. Some clones are missing from TCRdb's copy, which holds only in-frame ones; the method was immunoSEQ multiplex PCR. This sample has around 67,000 clones, with approximately 90% found just once. Sequencing was performed on peripheral blood mononuclear cells (PBMCs). The receptors shown here come from a man aged 25-45 years. Each CDR3 is given with its conserved first and last residue. The D gene is left open where the match is weak.

>TRBJ1-1|-|TRBV4-1
TGCGCCAGCAGCCAAGGAGTACCCCTGCGAGCTTTCTTT
CASSQGVPLRAFF
>TRBJ2-5|-|TRBV5-6
TGTGCCAGCAGCCCTGAATCGGAGTGGGAGACCCAGTACTTC
CASSPESEWETQYF
>TRBJ1-2|-|TRBV4-1
TGCGCCAGCAGCCAAAGGGCCATACAGCGGGGCTTATCAGATGGCTACACCTTC
CASSQRAIQRGLSDGYTF
>TRBJ2-7|TRBD1|TRBV10-1
TGCGCCAGCAGTGAAGGGGCAGGGGGCCACGAGCAGTACTTC
CASSEGAGGHEQYF
>TRBJ1-3|-|TRBV6-1
TGTGCCAGCAGTGAATCACCTCGTCCAAAGACCAACACCATATATTTT
CASSESPRPKTNTIYF
>TRBJ2-3|TRBD1|TRBV9
TGTGCCAGCAGCTTAGAGGGACAGGGATCAGATACGCAGTATTTT
CASSLEGQGSDTQYF
>TRBJ2-1|-|TRBV9
TGTGCCAGCAGCGTAGATTCGACAGGAGCGTTTGGTTTCTTC
CASSVDSTGAFGFF
>TRBJ2-5|-|TRBV6-6
TGTGCCAGCAGTTACAGGGACTTACAAGAGACCCAGTACTTC
CASSYRDLQETQYF
>TRBJ2-5|-|TRBV7-2
TGTGCCAGCACACAGGGTTACAAGACCCAGTACTTC
CASTQGYKTQYF
>TRBJ2-7|-|TRBV7-9
TGTGCCAGCAGGCCGCGGGGAACGTCCTACGAGCAGTACTTC
CASRPRGTSYEQYF
>TRBJ2-4|-|TRBV5-6
TGTGCCAGCAGTTCCCGCGCAGGGGGGTTTTCGACCAAAAACATTCAGTACTTC
CASSSRAGGFSTKNIQYF
>TRBJ1-1|-|TRBV7-9
TGTGCCAGCAGCTTAGAGGGTCGGGGCAGGGCGGACACTGAAGCTTTCTTT
CASSLEGRGRADTEAFF
>TRBJ1-4|-|TRBV2
TGTGCCAGCACGCCCAGACCCCTTGAAAAACTGTTTTTT
CASTPRPLEKLFF
>TRBJ2-3|-|TRBV7-9
TGTGCCAGCAGCACGACGGATCGCACAGATACGCAGTATTTT
CASSTTDRTDTQYF
>TRBJ2-2|TRBD2|TRBV5-4
TGTGCCAGCAGCGAAAACCTAGCGGCGAACACCGGGGAGCTGTTTTTT
CASSENLAANTGELFF